This T cell receptor (beta chain) was sequenced for a study of brain T cells in children with intractable seizures. The study, taken as a whole, reports: Patients' HCMV serostatus was unknown; virus specificity rests on CDR3 similarity alone.

Repertoires were generated with immunoSEQ multiplex PCR, while TCRdb's copy carries only in-frame clones and drops some. This sample has just under 65,000 clones, with approximately 95% found just once. The sequenced cases were selected for having the highest brain T cell transcript signatures. At least one anti-epileptic drug was given before surgery. J gave up 6 bases and V 4 bases, and 8 bases lay outside the gene matches. Germline CDR1 and CDR2: SGHTA and FQGNSA. The CDR3 contains 14 residues. Worth noting for this clone: Its antigen is not known.

The sequence was obtained from a boy younger than two with focal cortical dysplasia and intractable seizures. The genes are TRBV7-2 and TRBJ2-7; 8 nucleotides line up with TRBD2. This specimen was peripheral blood, taken at surgery. CDR3 in amino acids: CASSSGGLAGEQYF. For the CDR3, the DNA is TGTGCCAGCAGCTCGGGCGGACTAGCCGGCGAGCAGTACTTC.